This T cell receptor beta chain stems from a study of OX40 agonist ivuxolimab in advanced cancers. Across the whole study: Enrolled patients in dose escalation had cancers that were hepatocellular carcinoma, melanoma, renal cell or head and neck cancer.

The data were produced by immunoSEQ multiplex PCR, yet TCRdb's version contains in-frame clones alone and is incomplete. The data show roughly 76,000 clones, 75% to 85% seen once. Findings of the study overall: There were, on average, more expanded clones in CD8+ T cells than in CD4+.

Germline loops: CDR1 SGHTA, CDR2 FQGNSA. This CDR3 region has 15 residues. V lost 0 bases and J 4 bases, leaving 10 bases between the germline ends. Concerning this clone: As yet, its antigen is unknown.

Specimen: CD4+ or CD8+ T cells sorted from blood, collected in a trial of the OX40 agonist ivuxolimab. The chain couples TRBV7-2 to TRBJ2-1; D is uncertain. The sequence came from an adult with an advanced solid tumor such as melanoma, head and neck, liver or kidney cancer. The CDR3 sequence is CASSLAQTVYNEQFF. The CDR3, as DNA: TGTGCCAGCAGCTTAGCTCAGACGGTTTACAATGAGCAGTTCTTC. Drawing the rest from reference TRBV7-2 and TRBJ2-1, the complete variable domain is GAGVSQSPSNKVTEKGKDVELRCDPISGHTALYWYRQSLGQGLEFLIYFQGNSAPDKSGLPSDRFSAERTGGSVSTLTIQRTQQEDSAVYLCASSLAQTVYNEQFFGPGTRLTVL.